Listed here are 20 T cell receptor beta chains from one sample, sequenced in a study of cytotoxic CD8 clonotypes in ibrutinib-treated CLL. Generated by immunoSEQ multiplex PCR, the TCRdb table keeps only in-frame clones and is missing some. Of fewer than 100,000 clones in the sample, 86% are singletons; the top ten hold roughly 5%. This material consisted of PBMCs, taken before ibrutinib treatment. Receptor source: a human donor with chronic lymphocytic leukemia.

This chain uses TRBV27 with TRBJ1-2, with TRBD1 matching 8 bases. J lost 4 bases, V lost 0 bases, and 7 bases had no gene match. The CDR3 consists of 16 residues. Per germline, CDR1 MNHEY and CDR2 SMNVEV (reference sequence). The DNA for the CDR3 is TGTGCCAGCAGTTTATCGTCCAGGGGGCTTCTCTATGGCTACACCTTC. It is translated as CASSLSSRGLLYGYTF.

This chain uses TRBV5-3 with TRBJ2-7, with 7 bases aligning to TRBD2. TRBV5-3 is sorted into the ORF group, with uncertain function. The V gene end was trimmed by 0 bases and the J gene end by 4 bases; junction bases not matched to a gene: 10. The CDR3 has 16 residues. CDR3 bases: TGTGCCAGAAGCTTGGCCGGCGGGAGTCATGAATACGAGCAGTACTTC. As protein: CARSLAGGSHEYEQYF.

This sequence joins TRBV30 and TRBJ2-7; the D gene is possibly TRBD1 (6 bases). CDR1 is GTSNPN and CDR2 is SVGIG in the germline V gene (reference sequence). V lost 6 bases, J lost 0 bases, and 15 bases lay in between. The CDR3 contains 14 residues. The CDR3 nucleotides are TGTGCCTGCGCGACAGGCAGGGGCTCCTACGAGCAGTACTTC. This encodes CACATGRGSYEQYF.

The V call is TRBV5-4, the J call TRBJ1-1; 7 nucleotides match TRBD1. The CDR3 length is 14 residues. Germline-derived CDR1 and CDR2 are SGHNT and YYREEE (reference sequence). V shed 3 bases, J shed 1 base, and the junction held 3 bases outside the gene matches. The CDR3 sequence is CASSSRDRNTEAFF. The CDR3 DNA is TGTGCCAGCAGCTCCCGGGACAGGAACACTGAAGCTTTCTTT.

The gene calls are TRBV2 and TRBJ1-5; 8 bases agree with TRBD1. CDR1 and CDR2 (germline): SNHLY, FYNNEI. CDR3 size: 16 residues. V shed 3 bases and J 3 bases; nucleotides not matched to a gene: 7. The CDR3 DNA is TGTGCCAGCAGTGATCGGGCAGGGGGCATCAATCAGCCCCAGCATTTT. Translation: CASSDRAGGINQPQHF.

This sequence joins TRBV7-3 and TRBJ2-7, with 7 bases that match TRBD2. The CDR3 loop spans 15 amino acids. Germline V gene lookup returns CDR1 SGHTA and CDR2 FQGTGA. Unmatched junction bases numbered 9, after V lost 0 bases and J lost 7 bases. The CDR3 loop reads CASSLTWTPAGEQYF. The CDR3 DNA reads TGTGCCAGCAGCTTAACCTGGACACCAGCGGGGGAGCAGTACTTC.

This clone ranks as medium-sized. J is TRBJ2-7 and V is TRBV6-5; D not resolved. This CDR3 has 11 residues. The V gene's germline CDR1 is MNHEY and CDR2 SVGAGI. The V end was cut by 6 bases, the J end by 4 bases, with 7 bases between. This chain's CDR3 is CASSRDYEQYF. As DNA, the CDR3 is TGTGCCAGCAGCCGAGATTACGAGCAGTACTTC.

The chain uses TRBV7-2 and TRBJ1-2; tentatively, D is TRBD1 (5 bases). Germline V gives CDR1 SGHTA, CDR2 FQGNSA. There are 18 residues in the CDR3. Trimming removed 1 base at V and 0 bases at J, with 18 bases between. CDR3 bases: TGTGCCAGCAGCTTAGTGGGGACGGGTATAGGAGCTAACTATGGCTACACCTTC. Protein sequence: CASSLVGTGIGANYGYTF.

The chain employs TRBV6-5 and TRBJ1-3; no clear D gene. This CDR3 comprises 13 residues. Germline values: CDR1 MNHEY, CDR2 SVGAGI. Trimming removed 6 bases at V and 1 base at J, with 7 bases between. CDR3 sequence (DNA): TGTGCCAGCAGCAGGAGTTCTGGAAACACCATATATTTT. This codes for CASSRSSGNTIYF.

This clone was picked up a small number of times. This chain connects TRBV28 to TRBJ2-3, with D perhaps matching TRBD1 (5 bases). The germline V gene has CDR1 MDHEN and CDR2 SYDVKM. Trimming removed 5 bases from V and 4 bases from J, with 10 bases in between. The CDR3 runs to 13 residues. CDR3 region: CASSVGVADTQYF. CDR3 nucleotide sequence: TGTGCCAGCAGTGTAGGGGTGGCAGATACGCAGTATTTT.

The J gene is TRBJ2-7, the V gene TRBV15; 11 bases agree with TRBD1. This CDR3 is built from 16 residues. The J segment lost 6 bases and the V segment lost 2 bases, leaving 9 bases of the junction unmatched. Germline lookup yields CDR1 LNHNV and CDR2 YYDKDF (reference sequence). The chain's CDR3 is CATSRPGQGAFREQYF. DNA for the CDR3: TGTGCCACCAGCAGACCTGGACAGGGGGCCTTTCGCGAGCAGTACTTC.

The rearrangement links TRBV7-2 to TRBJ2-1; 7 nucleotides match TRBD2. The CDR3 contains 15 residues. Germline V lookup: CDR1 SGHTA, CDR2 FQGNSA. The trim removed 4 bases at V and 3 bases at J, leaving 6 bases unmatched. CDR3 residues: CASSSGLPVYNEQFF. The CDR3 region has the DNA TGTGCCAGCAGCTCGGGACTACCTGTCTACAATGAGCAGTTCTTC.

This chain joins TRBV7-2 and TRBJ2-3, with 8 bases fitting TRBD1. This CDR3 is built from 19 residues. V lost 1 base, J lost 3 bases, and 15 bases stayed unmatched. Germline V lookup: CDR1 SGHTA, CDR2 FQGNSA. The CDR3 sequence is CASSLELTGVVRSTDTQYF. CDR3 bases: TGTGCCAGCAGCTTAGAATTGACAGGGGTCGTGAGGTCTACAGATACGCAGTATTTT. The complete variable domain, with remaining parts taken from reference TRBV7-2 and TRBJ2-3, reads GAGVSQSPSNKVTEKGKDVELRCDPISGHTALYWYRQSLGQGLEFLIYFQGNSAPDKSGLPSDRFSAERTGGSVSTLTIQRTQQEDSAVYLCASSLELTGVVRSTDTQYFGPGTRLTVL.

This chain joins TRBV7-6 and TRBJ1-2; D is undetermined. The germline gives CDR1 SGHVS, CDR2 FNYEAQ. This CDR3 has 13 amino acids. Trimming stripped 6 bases from V and 5 bases from J, with 13 bases between. CDR3: CASSRGLLYGYTF. CDR3 DNA: TGTGCCAGCAGTCGGGGTCTGCTTTATGGCTACACCTTC.

The chain carries TRBV7-9 and TRBJ1-1; D ambiguous. This CDR3 contains 17 residues. Per the germline V gene, CDR1 is SEHNR and CDR2 is FQNEAQ (reference sequence). V was pared by 1 base and J by 4 bases, with 19 bases between. The CDR3 protein is CASSLVTGAVDFTEAFF. CDR3 nucleotides: TGTGCCAGCAGCTTAGTCACTGGCGCGGTGGACTTCACTGAAGCTTTCTTT.

This chain joins TRBV5-1 and TRBJ2-7; TRBD1 matches 9 bases. Germline CDR1 is SGHRS and CDR2 is YFSETQ. After removal of 0 bases from V and 1 base from J, the junction contained 8 bases not matched to a gene. The CDR3 consists of 17 residues. The CDR3 DNA sequence: TGCGCCAGCAGCTTGGGCCCGGACAGGGGCCTATCCTACGAGCAGTACTTC. Translating it yields CASSLGPDRGLSYEQYF.

This clone has just one count. The chain joins TRBV9 to TRBJ2-7; 10 nucleotides align to TRBD1. V was clipped by 8 bases and J by 3 bases; unmatched bases: 8. Germline V gene lookup returns CDR1 SGDLS and CDR2 YYNGEE. The CDR3 has 14 residues. The CDR3 sequence is CARSGTGVDYEQYF. The CDR3 DNA follows: TGTGCCAGGTCCGGGACAGGGGTCGACTACGAGCAGTACTTC.

The chain employs TRBV19 and TRBJ2-2; D may be TRBD2 (5 bases). The CDR3 spans 19 residues. V was clipped by 4 bases and J by 0 bases, with 21 bases between them. Germline V gene sequence: CDR1 LNHDA, CDR2 SQIVND (reference sequence). The CDR3 DNA reads TGTGCCAGTAGTACCTCTCCGAGGGATTTAATTCCGAACACCGGGGAGCTGTTTTTT. It is translated as CASSTSPRDLIPNTGELFF.

The chain is built from TRBV28 and TRBJ2-7; perhaps TRBD2 as D (6 bases). Trimming took off 1 base at V and 6 bases at J, with 13 bases between the two ends. The CDR3 is 14 residues long. CDR1 and CDR2 from the germline V gene are MDHEN and SYDVKM. CDR3 DNA: TGTGCCAGCAGTTTATCTTGGGGGGTCGGCGAGCAGTACTTC. It encodes CASSLSWGVGEQYF.

As for this clone: In the same sample, other DNA sequences code for this CDR3. The rearrangement joins TRBV27 to TRBJ2-2, with TRBD2 identical over 10 bases. With V trimmed by 3 bases and J by 5 bases, 15 bases remained unmatched. Germline assignment: CDR1 MNHEY and CDR2 SMNVEV (reference sequence). The CDR3 sequence is 19 residues long. The CDR3 region has the DNA TGTGCCAGCAGTTTCCCCCTTTCTAGCGGGAGAGGGTATACCGGGGAGCTGTTTTTT. It specifies CASSFPLSSGRGYTGELFF.